This T cell receptor beta chain was sequenced during a study of patients and donors after allogeneic stem cell transplantation. One entry per CDR3 protein results from TCRdb running MiXCR on the RT-PCR reads. The table records more than 150,000 distinct CDR3 sequences, around two fifths of them present only once. Trimming pared 5 bases from V and 9 bases from J, leaving 12 bases between. The CDR3 spans 12 residues. Germline V gene sequence: CDR1 MDHEN, CDR2 SYDVKM. This TCR derives from a human donor who was either an allogeneic HSCT recipient or a stem cell or donor lymphocyte infusion donor (not recorded which). It is not recorded whose cells these are; they may come from a transplant donor. This chain links TRBV28 with TRBJ2-3, with D maybe TRBD1 (5 bases). Sample: blood, either unsorted or a sorted T cell fraction (not recorded which). The CDR3 DNA reads TGTGCCAGCAGTCCCCCGGCAGGGACGCAGTATTTT. It specifies CASSPPAGTQYF.